These T cell receptor beta chains were read from a single sample in a study of long-term antiretroviral therapy in people with HIV. TCRdb's table, derived via immunoSEQ multiplex PCR, lists solely in-frame clones and lacks some. The repertoire has approximately 21,000 clones, 90% of them found once; the top ten carry roughly 9.8%. Here the sequenced sample was unsorted PBMCs, taken 4.4 years before starting antiretroviral therapy. These receptors originate from a woman in her 30s with HIV. The CDR3 runs from the conserved cysteine through the conserved F or W. The D gene is left open where the match is weak. A row's size may be missing; if present it is once, few, many or a size class.

J,D,V,size,DNA,CDR3
TRBJ2-3,.,TRBV7-9,.,TGTGCCAGCAGCTTAGGCAACGGACCCACAGATACGCAGTATTTT,CASSLGNGPTDTQYF
TRBJ2-7,.,TRBV2,.,TGTGCCAGCACCGTCCAGGACTCCTACGAGCAGTACTTC,CASTVQDSYEQYF
TRBJ1-5,.,TRBV6-1,.,TGTGCCAGCAGTGAAGGGGGACATCCGGCGGATCAGCCCCAGCATTTT,CASSEGGHPADQPQHF
TRBJ2-2,TRBD2,TRBV7-2,.,TGTGCCAGCAGGGGTAGCGGGAGACACACCGGGGAGCTGTTTTTT,CASRGSGRHTGELFF
TRBJ1-6,TRBD1,TRBV18,few,TGTGCCAGCTCACTGGGACAGGGAGACTCACCCCTCCACTTT,CASSLGQGDSPLHF
TRBJ2-3,.,TRBV18,.,TGTGCCAGCTCACCTCCCGGCACAGATACGCAGTATTTT,CASSPPGTDTQYF
TRBJ1-3,.,TRBV7-9,.,TGTGCCAGCAGCTTAGATGTCGGAGGAAACACCATATATTTT,CASSLDVGGNTIYF
TRBJ2-1,.,TRBV4-3,.,TGCGCCAGCAGCCAGAGTATCTACAATGAGCAGTTCTTC,CASSQSIYNEQFF
TRBJ2-7,.,TRBV27,.,TGTGCCAGCAGTTTATCCACAGCATTCTACGAGCAGTACTTC,CASSLSTAFYEQYF
TRBJ1-2,TRBD1,TRBV18,.,TGTGCCAGCTCACCTGGACAGGGGGCAGGCTATGGCTACACCTTC,CASSPGQGAGYGYTF
TRBJ1-2,TRBD1,TRBV29-1,.,TGCAGCGTTGAGGGACAGGGGGCGGGGGGCTACACCTTC,CSVEGQGAGGYTF
TRBJ2-2,.,TRBV5-1,few,TGCGCCAGCAGCTCAGGGACCGCGAACACCGGGGAGCTGTTTTTT,CASSSGTANTGELFF
TRBJ1-2,TRBD1,TRBV18,.,TGTGCCAGCTCACCACGCCTAGGGGGCGGCTATGGCTACACCTTC,CASSPRLGGGYGYTF
TRBJ1-5,.,TRBV12-5,.,TGTGCTAGTGGTTCCATCAATCAGCCCCAGCATTTT,CASGSINQPQHF
TRBJ2-5,TRBD1,TRBV7-9,.,TGTGCCAGCAGCTTACTGCAGGGGGCTCGGGAGACCCAGTACTTC,CASSLLQGARETQYF
TRBJ2-7,.,TRBV5-8,.,TGTGCCAGCAGCTTGCGCGGGGACTACGAGCAGTACTTC,CASSLRGDYEQYF
TRBJ1-2,TRBD1,TRBV5-1,.,TGCGCCAGCAGCCCCTGGACAGGGACGACGGATGGCTACACCTTC,CASSPWTGTTDGYTF
TRBJ2-1,.,TRBV6-1,.,TGTGCCAGCAGAGTAGAAACGGCGCATGAGCAGTTCTTC,CASRVETAHEQFF
TRBJ2-5,.,TRBV27,.,TGTGCCAGCAGTTTATCGCCAGGGCAACAAGAGACCCAGTACTTC,CASSLSPGQQETQYF
TRBJ1-5,TRBD1,TRBV19,few,TGTGCCAGTACTCACGGGACAGTGGGCAATCAGCCCCAGCATTTT,CASTHGTVGNQPQHF
TRBJ1-3,.,TRBV9,.,TGTGCCAGCAGCCCACAGGCCCTTACCGGCAGGGCCATATATTTT,CASSPQALTGRAIYF
TRBJ2-7,TRBD1,TRBV4-3,.,TGCGCCAGCAGCCAAGGGCGGACAGGGGCGGGGGAGCAGTACTTC,CASSQGRTGAGEQYF
TRBJ2-1,TRBD2,TRBV18,.,TGTGCCAGCTCACCGGGACTAGTTGATGAGCAGTTCTTC,CASSPGLVDEQFF
TRBJ2-2,.,TRBV19,.,TGTGCCAGTAGTTGGGGTCGGGATACCGGGGAGCTGTTTTTT,CASSWGRDTGELFF
TRBJ1-2,.,TRBV6-5,.,TGTGCCAGCAGTCCCGGGACATCCGACTATGGCTACACCTTC,CASSPGTSDYGYTF